The entry below describes one T cell receptor (beta chain). The antigen is not known. This sample is drawn from a study of cytomegalovirus exposure and HLA in healthy donors. Regarding the study as a whole: Cytomegalovirus-associated status was assigned to around 160 TCR beta chains. Later analysis associated a missense DCLRE1C variant with TCR beta V- and J-gene trimming. In all likelihood, a cluster of highly shared sequence variants was a sequencing artifact.

PCR used 60 Vbeta primers and 13 Jbeta primers. TCRdb's copy holds only in-frame clones and misses some; the assay was immunoSEQ multiplex PCR. This sample has roughly 150,000 clones, with 81% found just once. Germline lookup yields CDR1 SQVTM and CDR2 ANQGSEA. The CDR3 is made up of 15 amino acids. Trimming shortened V by 0 bases and J by 1 base, and 11 bases separated the two germline ends. The chain uses TRBV29-1 and TRBJ2-3, with D possibly matching TRBD1 (6 bases). The source is a man aged 50-60 years in good health and CMV-seropositive. The specimen was PBMCs. The DNA of the CDR3 is TGCAGCGTTGAAGATCGGACAGAGGGCACAGATACGCAGTATTTT. Translating gives CSVEDRTEGTDTQYF.